The 29 T cell receptor beta chains presented below share a single source sample, sequenced in a study of Tregs in tolerant kidney transplant recipients. No antigens are known for them. Profiling relied on immunoSEQ multiplex PCR, and the TCRdb table lists in-frame clones only, not all of them. The repertoire holds about 16,000 clones, with around 66% as singletons. Specimen: Tregs from blood cultured with allogeneic cells. The receptors come from a human donor in good health.

The genes are TRBV5-1 and TRBJ2-1; TRBD2 aligns across 7 bases. Germline V gene data show CDR1 as SGHRS and CDR2 as YFSETQ. Unmatched junction bases numbered 17, after V lost 7 bases and J lost 7 bases. CDR3 size: 16 residues. CDR3 region: CASHPQLGGGGNEQFF. DNA of the CDR3: TGCGCCAGCCACCCCCAACTCGGCGGGGGTGGGAATGAGCAGTTCTTC.

V is TRBV2 and J is TRBJ1-2, with a tentative D call TRBD1 (6 bases). Trimming shortened V by 3 bases and J by 8 bases, and 13 bases separated the two germline ends. Germline CDR1 and CDR2: SNHLY and FYNNEI. The CDR3 totals 13 residues. CDR3: CASSDPGGQGYTF. The DNA for the CDR3 is TGTGCCAGCAGTGATCCGGGGGGGCAAGGCTACACCTTC.

This clone came up a few times. The chain links TRBV5-1 to TRBJ2-7, with D possibly being TRBD2 (6 bases). This CDR3 has 13 residues. Between the trimmed V and J ends, which lost 2 bases and 0 bases, there was a span of 6 bases. Germline CDR1 SGHRS, CDR2 YFSETQ. The CDR3 loop is CASSFSGSYEQYF. CDR3 in DNA: TGCGCCAGCAGCTTTAGCGGCTCCTACGAGCAGTACTTC.

This clone is medium-sized. V usage is TRBV2 and J usage is TRBJ1-5, with a weak D call TRBD1 (5 bases). The CDR3 spans 14 residues. Germline V lookup: CDR1 SNHLY, CDR2 FYNNEI. V lost 8 bases to trimming and J lost 2 bases, with 13 bases between them. As DNA, the CDR3 is TGTGCCAGCTCGACAGAGATGGGCAATCAGCCCCAGCATTTT. This sequence encodes CASSTEMGNQPQHF. Variable domain in full (rest from reference TRBV2 and TRBJ1-5): EPEVTQTPSHQVTQMGQEVILRCVPISNHLYFYWYRQILGQKVEFLVSFYNNEISEKSEIFDDQFSVERPDGSNFTLKIRSTKLEDSAMYFCASSTEMGNQPQHFGDGTRLSIL.

This clone was counted once. V usage is TRBV5-6 and J usage is TRBJ2-7, with 9 bases aligning to TRBD1. The CDR3 spans 15 residues. V shed 5 bases and J 3 bases; nucleotides not matched to a gene: 9. The germline V gene encodes CDR1 SGHDT and CDR2 YYEEEE. CDR3: CASSPGQGVNYEQYF. CDR3 nucleotides: TGTGCCAGCAGTCCGGGACAGGGAGTAAACTACGAGCAGTACTTC.

This rearrangement joins TRBV30 to TRBJ1-3, with 7 bases identical to TRBD1. The CDR3 loop spans 14 amino acids. V gave up 4 bases and J gave up 4 bases; unmatched junction bases: 7. The germline V gene encodes CDR1 GTSNPN and CDR2 SVGIG (reference sequence). The chain's CDR3 is CAWTSTGKGNTIYF. DNA for the CDR3: TGTGCCTGGACCTCGACAGGGAAGGGAAACACCATATATTTT.

By proportion, this clone is medium-sized. The J gene is TRBJ2-1, the V gene TRBV6-5, with a tentative D call TRBD1 (5 bases). The CDR3 has 11 residues. The ends were cut back, 6 bases at V and 7 bases at J, with 7 bases in the middle. The germline CDR1 and CDR2 sequences are MNHEY and SVGAGI. The CDR3 DNA reads as TGTGCCAGCAGCAGGGTAAATGAGCAGTTCTTC. It translates to CASSRVNEQFF.

This chain joins TRBV7-9 and TRBJ1-4, with 7 positions matching TRBD1. This CDR3 is built from 16 residues. Germline trimming cut 2 bases from V and 7 bases from J; bases unmatched to any gene: 10. Germline V gives CDR1 SEHNR, CDR2 FQNEAQ (reference sequence). CDR3 coding DNA: TGTGCCAGCAGCTTAATATCCTTCAGGGACAGTGAAAAACTGTTTTTT. Protein: CASSLISFRDSEKLFF.

By its share, this clone is medium-sized. The chain uses TRBV18 and TRBJ1-2, with TRBD1 as a possible D gene (6 bases). There are 15 residues in the CDR3. Germline loops: CDR1 KGHSH, CDR2 LQKENI. The germline V and J ends were trimmed by 2 bases and 0 bases, with 10 bases remaining between them. CDR3 sequence (DNA): TGTGCCAGCTCACCATTGGACAGCCCTAACTATGGCTACACCTTC. Encoded protein: CASSPLDSPNYGYTF. Looking up the rest from reference TRBV18 and TRBJ1-2 gives the full variable domain: NAGVMQNPRHLVRRRGQEARLRCSPMKGHSHVYWYRQLPEEGLKFMVYLQKENIIDESGMPKERFSAEFPKEGPSILRIQQVVRGDSAAYFCASSPLDSPNYGYTFGSGTRLTVV.

V is TRBV6-1 and J is TRBJ1-4; 7 bases match TRBD1. Trimming removed 6 bases from V and 3 bases from J; junction bases left unmatched: 7. CDR1 and CDR2 from the germline V gene are MNHNS and SASEGT. CDR3 length: 15 amino acids. In DNA, the CDR3 is TGTGCCAGCAGACGACAGGGAAACGCTAATGAAAAACTGTTTTTT. This translates into CASRRQGNANEKLFF.

The chain joins TRBV6-4 to TRBJ1-1; D gene uncertain. This CDR3 has 13 residues. Germline V CDR1 and CDR2: MRHNA, SNTAGT. V gave up 5 bases and J gave up 10 bases, with 17 bases separating them. The CDR3 nucleotides read TGTGCCAGCAGTTACGACACGGGGAAGGTAGCTTTCTTT. Its translation is CASSYDTGKVAFF.

This clone was seen only a few times. This chain connects TRBV7-8 to TRBJ1-3; tentative D call: TRBD1 (5 bases). V was shortened by 3 bases and J by 4 bases, with 19 bases between the two germline ends. Germline V gene data show CDR1 as SGHVS and CDR2 as FQNEAQ. This CDR3 region has 17 residues. CDR3 coding DNA: TGTGCCAGCAGCTTTGCCAGGGCCTGGGGAGGAGGAAACACCATATATTTT. This gives the protein CASSFARAWGGGNTIYF.

This clone was seen only a few times. The chain couples TRBV5-1 to TRBJ2-7; possibly TRBD1 or TRBD2 for D (6 bases each). The CDR3 has 12 amino acids. Per germline, CDR1 SGHRS and CDR2 YFSETQ. Trimming left V 3 bases short and J 7 bases short, with 11 bases between. For the CDR3, the DNA is TGCGCCAGCAGCTGGGGGGCCGGGGAGCAGTACTTC. It translates to CASSWGAGEQYF.

The V gene is TRBV28, the J gene TRBJ1-5; TRBD1 agrees at 10 bases. V gave up 10 bases and J gave up 6 bases; unmatched junction bases: 3. The germline V gene has CDR1 MDHEN and CDR2 SYDVKM. The CDR3 totals 12 residues. For the CDR3, the DNA is TGTGCCACCGGGACAGGGGTTCAGCCCCAGCATTTT. Protein sequence: CATGTGVQPQHF.

The chain is built from TRBV7-3 and TRBJ2-1; 9 positions match TRBD2. Germline loops: CDR1 SGHTA, CDR2 FQGTGA. V trimming: 5 bases; J trimming: 6 bases; junction bases outside the gene matches: 14. CDR3 length equals 17 residues. The CDR3 is CASSETPTSGHTNEQFF. The CDR3 DNA is TGTGCCAGCAGCGAAACCCCGACTAGCGGACATACCAATGAGCAGTTCTTC. Using reference TRBV7-3 and TRBJ2-1 for the parts outside the CDR3, the full variable domain is GAGVSQTPSNKVTEKGKYVELRCDPISGHTALYWYRQSLGQGPEFLIYFQGTGAADDSGLPNDRFFAVRPEGSVSTLKIQRTERGDSAVYLCASSETPTSGHTNEQFFGPGTRLTVL.

The chain employs TRBV10-3 and TRBJ1-5; 8 nucleotides line up with TRBD1. The CDR3 covers 15 residues. Per the germline V gene, CDR1 is ENHRY and CDR2 is SYGVKD. V was pared by 6 bases and J by 3 bases, with 7 bases of the junction left unmatched. The CDR3 nucleotides read TGTGCCATCAGAGAGGACAGGGCCTTCAATCAGCCCCAGCATTTT. Protein product: CAIREDRAFNQPQHF.

The chain recombines TRBV19 with TRBJ1-3; D unclear. Between the trimmed V and J ends, which lost 5 bases and 0 bases, there was a span of 11 bases. The CDR3 contains 15 residues. Germline loops: CDR1 LNHDA, CDR2 SQIVND (reference sequence). DNA for the CDR3: TGTGCCAGTAGTTCTCCACTAATCTCTGGAAACACCATATATTTT. This sequence encodes CASSSPLISGNTIYF.

J is TRBJ2-7 and V is TRBV5-1; weak D call: TRBD2 (5 bases). The CDR3 is 13 amino acids. CDR1 and CDR2 (germline): SGHRS, YFSETQ. Trimming shortened V by 3 bases and J by 2 bases, and 9 bases separated the two germline ends. The CDR3 DNA is TGCGCCAGCAGCTCCGGGATGGCCTACGAGCAGTACTTC. Its translation: CASSSGMAYEQYF.

The chain carries TRBV7-2 and TRBJ2-7; D may correspond to TRBD1 or TRBD2 (5 bases each). The germline V gene has CDR1 SGHTA and CDR2 FQGNSA. This CDR3 has 14 residues. Deletions cut 5 bases from V and 2 bases from J, with 13 bases between. The CDR3 coding sequence is TGTGCCAGCAGCCCGAGGGGCCTGCCCTACGAGCAGTACTTC. Protein: CASSPRGLPYEQYF.

This chain connects TRBV21-1 to TRBJ2-7. TRBV21-1 is a listed pseudogene. The CDR3 runs 12 residues. The CDR3 loop reads CASSKSTYEQYF. CDR3 nucleotides: TGTGCCAGCAGCAAAAGTACCTACGAGCAGTACTTC.

The rearrangement links TRBV27 to TRBJ1-4, with a tentative D call TRBD1 (6 bases). Per the germline V gene, CDR1 is MNHEY and CDR2 is SMNVEV (reference sequence). The CDR3 sequence is 14 residues long. Trimming shortened V by 3 bases and J by 8 bases, and 13 bases separated the two germline ends. In DNA, the CDR3 is TGTGCCAGCAGTTTCCAGGGGATGAGGGAAAAACTGTTTTTT. Protein sequence: CASSFQGMREKLFF.

The rearrangement links TRBV16 to TRBJ1-2; D ambiguous. This CDR3 comprises 12 residues. Trimming shortened V by 4 bases and J by 5 bases, and 8 bases separated the two germline ends. Germline V gene lookup returns CDR1 KGHSY and CDR2 FQNENV. This chain's CDR3 is CASSRTIYGYTF. The CDR3 nucleotides read TGTGCCAGCAGCCGAACCATTTATGGCTACACCTTC.

V usage is TRBV27 and J usage is TRBJ2-3, with D perhaps TRBD1 (6 bases). V dropped 8 bases and J dropped 4 bases, with 19 bases sitting between them. This CDR3 contains 15 residues. Germline assignment: CDR1 MNHEY and CDR2 SMNVEV (reference sequence). In DNA, the CDR3 is TGTGCCAGCTCGAGGGGGTACCTAGCACCAGATACGCAGTATTTT. Translation: CASSRGYLAPDTQYF.

In nucleotides, the CDR3 is TGCGCCAGCAGCTTAACAGGCTACTCTAACTATGGCTACACCTTC. This translates into CASSLTGYSNYGYTF. The chain has TRBV5-1 and TRBJ1-2, with a possible D match to TRBD1 (5 bases). Deletions cut 2 bases from V and 0 bases from J, with 11 bases between. In germline, CDR1 is SGHRS, CDR2 YFSETQ. The CDR3 runs to 15 residues.

The chain has TRBV5-8 and TRBJ1-2; no reliable D call. The CDR3 runs to 13 residues. Trimming removed 4 bases at V and 4 bases at J, with 11 bases between. Germline V gene data show CDR1 as SGHTS and CDR2 as YDEGEE. In nucleotides, the CDR3 is TGTGCCAGCAGCCGCGACTTAAGCTATGGCTACACCTTC. Protein product: CASSRDLSYGYTF. Full variable domain (missing parts from reference TRBV5-8 and TRBJ1-2): EAGVTQSPTHLIKTRGQQATLRCSPISGHTSVYWYQQALGLGLQFLLWYDEGEERNRGNFPPRFSGRQFPNYSSELNVNALELEDSALYLCASSRDLSYGYTFGSGTRLTVV.

The chain is built from TRBV18 and TRBJ2-7; the D is unclear. CDR1 and CDR2 (germline): KGHSH, LQKENI. V lost 2 bases, J lost 6 bases, and 14 bases lay in between. This CDR3 is 14 amino acids long. CDR3 DNA: TGTGCCAGCTCACCATCAGGCCAGACTCGCGAGCAGTACTTC. It encodes CASSPSGQTREQYF.

This clone was seen a single time. V and J are TRBV4-3 and TRBJ2-3, with 9 bases fitting TRBD2. CDR3 size: 16 residues. Trimming at V came to 0 bases and at J to 1 base, leaving 2 bases not matched to a gene. The germline CDR1 and CDR2 sequences are LGHNA and YSLEER. The CDR3 loop reads CASSQDASGGTDTQYF. The DNA for the CDR3 is TGCGCCAGCAGCCAAGATGCTAGCGGGGGCACAGATACGCAGTATTTT.

The chain employs TRBV7-6 and TRBJ2-7; no clear D gene. The CDR3 spans 14 residues. V lost 4 bases and J 4 bases, leaving 14 bases between the germline ends. Germline CDR1 SGHVS, CDR2 FNYEAQ. CDR3: CASSSTDGSYEQYF. The CDR3 DNA follows: TGTGCCAGCAGCTCAACGGACGGTTCGTACGAGCAGTACTTC.

V gene TRBV6-1 combines with J gene TRBJ2-5, with 9 bases matching TRBD2. V lost 7 bases to trimming and J lost 1 base; unmatched junction nucleotides: 7. The CDR3 extends over 15 amino acids. The germline CDR1 and CDR2 sequences are MNHNS and SASEGT. CDR3 amino acids: CASKYTSGFQETQYF. The CDR3 DNA is TGTGCCAGCAAGTACACTAGCGGGTTCCAAGAGACCCAGTACTTC.